This TCR beta chain derives from a study of radiotherapy plus CTLA-4 blockade in lung cancer. Germline V lookup: CDR1 SGHTA, CDR2 FQGNSA. The ends were cut back, 5 bases at V and 3 bases at J, with 14 bases in the middle. The CDR3 consists of 15 residues. People whose metastatic non-small-cell lung cancer was chemo-refractory got focal radiation along with CTLA-4 blockade by ipilimumab. Data came from immunoSEQ multiplex PCR; TCRdb stores just in-frame clones and leaves some out. Among under 95,000 clones, about four fifths were seen once, and the ten largest hold 22%. This receptor was identified in a human donor with non-small cell lung cancer whose response to radiotherapy plus ipilimumab could not be evaluated. Some clones in this sample may be carry-over from other donors' samples. The gene calls are TRBV7-2 and TRBJ1-5, with a tentative D call TRBD1 (6 bases). The sample here was peripheral blood, taken from a patient treated with radiotherapy plus ipilimumab. This CDR3 reads CASSVGTSANQPQHF. DNA of the CDR3: TGTGCCAGCAGCGTAGGGACATCCGCCAATCAGCCCCAGCATTTT.